A single sample is the source of the 9 T cell receptor beta chains below, sequenced in a study of cytomegalovirus exposure and HLA in healthy donors. Researchers ran the PCR with 60 Vbeta and 13 Jbeta primers. The method was immunoSEQ multiplex PCR; TCRdb's version includes in-frame clones alone and lacks a portion of them. The sample consists of under 150,000 clones, 87% of them appearing once. The sequenced sample consisted of PBMCs. These receptors were collected from a woman younger than 45 in good health and CMV-seronegative.

CDR3 DNA sequence: TGCAGCGTGACAGGGGTCTATGGAAACACCATATATTTT. Amino acids: CSVTGVYGNTIYF. This chain joins TRBV29-1 and TRBJ1-3; 8 bases are a match to TRBD1. V gave up 6 bases and J gave up 3 bases; unmatched junction bases: 4. The CDR3 contains 13 residues. Germline V CDR1 and CDR2: SQVTM, ANQGSEA.

The rearrangement uses TRBV5-4 and TRBJ1-1; D gene ambiguous. This CDR3 comprises 12 residues. Germline V gives CDR1 SGHNT, CDR2 YYREEE (reference sequence). Trimming removed 3 bases at V and 1 base at J, with 4 bases between. CDR3 DNA: TGTGCCAGCAGCTACGGGAACACTGAAGCTTTCTTT. Its translation is CASSYGNTEAFF.

The chain employs TRBV27 and TRBJ2-1; TRBD2 matches at 10 bases. CDR1 MNHEY and CDR2 SMNVEV come from the germline V gene (reference sequence). Germline trimming cut 1 base from V and 6 bases from J; bases unmatched to any gene: 18. The CDR3 has 20 amino acids. The DNA for the CDR3 is TGTGCCAGCAGTTTATGGGGGGGGCCCTCTCTAGCGGGAGATTCCAATGAGCAGTTCTTC. It translates to CASSLWGGPSLAGDSNEQFF.

The chain links TRBV6-5 to TRBJ1-3; the D gene is possibly TRBD1 (5 bases). CDR3 length: 15 residues. Germline V lookup: CDR1 MNHEY, CDR2 SVGAGI. Trimming removed 6 bases from V and 5 bases from J, with 17 bases in between. The CDR3 sequence: CASSLGGLNRNTIYF. The CDR3 DNA sequence: TGTGCCAGCAGCCTTGGGGGACTTAATCGAAACACCATATATTTT.

V and J are TRBV7-9 and TRBJ2-1; 8 nucleotides align to TRBD2. The CDR3 covers 16 residues. Trimming removed 5 bases from V and 3 bases from J; junction bases left unmatched: 9. Germline V gene lookup returns CDR1 SEHNR and CDR2 FQNEAQ (reference sequence). The CDR3 region is CASSRGGRGDYNEQFF. The DNA of the CDR3 is TGTGCCAGCAGCCGAGGGGGGCGGGGGGACTACAATGAGCAGTTCTTC.

The chain links TRBV6-6 to TRBJ2-5; D might be TRBD2 (5 bases). The J call may be in error: the DNA end matches TRBJ2-7 better. From germline, CDR1 is MNHNY and CDR2 SVGAGI (reference sequence). CDR3 length: 14 residues. This CDR3 reads CASSYNQRTYEQYF. CDR3 bases: TGTGCCAGCAGTTACAATCAGCGGACCTACGAGCAGTACTTC.

The V gene is TRBV5-1, the J gene TRBJ1-2, with 7 bases that match TRBD1. CDR1 and CDR2 (germline): SGHRS, YFSETQ. The CDR3 totals 17 residues. V shed 1 base, J shed 1 base, and the junction held 10 bases outside the gene matches. The CDR3 here is CASSLLPPQGSNYGYTF. CDR3 in DNA: TGCGCCAGCAGCTTGTTGCCGCCACAGGGGAGTAACTATGGCTACACCTTC.

The rearrangement joins TRBV14 to TRBJ1-1; unclear D gene. Trimming stripped 4 bases from V and 5 bases from J, with 8 bases between. This CDR3 spans 12 amino acids. In germline, CDR1 is SGHDN, CDR2 FVKESK. Here the CDR3 reads CASSPVVTEAFF. The CDR3 DNA reads as TGTGCCAGCAGCCCGGTCGTTACTGAAGCTTTCTTT.

The rearrangement links TRBV29-1 to TRBJ1-4; 8 bases are a match to TRBD1. V lost 7 bases and J lost 4; bases outside the gene matches: 8. Germline V lookup: CDR1 SQVTM, CDR2 ANQGSEA. This CDR3 contains 14 residues. The CDR3 DNA reads TGCAGCGCTGCGGACAGGGCCGATAATGAAAAACTGTTTTTT. Translated: CSAADRADNEKLFF.